Many counts were recorded for the clone carrying this T cell receptor (beta chain). J lost 5 bases, V lost 5 bases, and 11 bases had no gene match. The CDR3 is 16 amino acids. Germline CDR1 is MDHEN and CDR2 is SYDVKM. The data were obtained in a study of read filtering for tumor transcriptome and immune sequencing. At the time of active disease, bone marrow was collected from every patient. The library was built from 400 ng RNA with molecular barcoded adaptors for alpha/delta and beta/gamma chains. TCRdb itself ran the reads through MiXCR, one entry per CDR3 protein. This sample carries 100,000 to 150,000 distinct CDR3 sequences, 13% of them seen once, and the ten largest clones take 7.5% to 10%.

Sample: a population of CD138-negative cells sorted from bone marrow. The rearrangement uses TRBV28 and TRBJ2-5; 10 bases match TRBD2. This receptor was taken from a donor at least 40 years old with multiple myeloma. The CDR3 is CASSGGASGSWETQYF. The CDR3, as DNA: TGTGCCAGCAGTGGCGGGGCTAGCGGGAGCTGGGAGACCCAGTACTTC.